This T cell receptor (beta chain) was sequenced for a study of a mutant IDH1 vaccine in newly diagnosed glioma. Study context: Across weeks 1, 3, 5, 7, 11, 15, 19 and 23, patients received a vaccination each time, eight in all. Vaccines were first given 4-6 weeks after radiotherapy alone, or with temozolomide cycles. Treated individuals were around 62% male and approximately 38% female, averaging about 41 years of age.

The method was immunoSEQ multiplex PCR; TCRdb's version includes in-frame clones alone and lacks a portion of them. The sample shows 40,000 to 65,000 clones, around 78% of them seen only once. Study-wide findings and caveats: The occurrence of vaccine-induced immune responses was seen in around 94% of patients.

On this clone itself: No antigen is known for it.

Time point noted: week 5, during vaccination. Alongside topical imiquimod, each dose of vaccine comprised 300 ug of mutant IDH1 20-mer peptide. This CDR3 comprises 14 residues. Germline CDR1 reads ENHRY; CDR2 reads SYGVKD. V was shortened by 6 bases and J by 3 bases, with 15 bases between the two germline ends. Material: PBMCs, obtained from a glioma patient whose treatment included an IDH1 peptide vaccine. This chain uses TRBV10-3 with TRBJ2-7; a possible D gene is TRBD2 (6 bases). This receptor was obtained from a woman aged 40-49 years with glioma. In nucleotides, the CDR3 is TGTGCCATCAGCCCCTCTAGCGCCTACTACGAGCAGTACTTC. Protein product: CAISPSSAYYEQYF.